The 9 T cell receptor beta chains below all came from one sample that was sequenced in a study of shared clonotypes between healthy human individuals. The method was immunoSEQ multiplex PCR; TCRdb's version includes in-frame clones alone and lacks a portion of them. The sample has fewer than 2.5 million clones, approximately 93% seen once; the top ten hold 0.36%. The sample taken for sequencing was naive CD4+ T cells from PBMCs. Subset reported: CD45RA+ positively selected. The source is a man between 18 and 29 years old in good health. Some clones in this sample may be carry-over from other donors' samples.

The chain recombines TRBV18 with TRBJ1-1; TRBD1 might be the D (5 bases). Trimming removed 6 bases from V and 0 bases from J, with 17 bases in between. Looked up from germline, CDR1 is KGHSH and CDR2 is LQKENI. The CDR3 covers 16 residues. CDR3: CASSPNRGALNTEAFF. As DNA, the CDR3 is TGTGCCAGCTCCCCGAACAGAGGGGCTTTGAACACTGAAGCTTTCTTT.

The chain is built from TRBV4-3 and TRBJ2-2; 10 nucleotides match TRBD2. The CDR3 runs 17 residues. V shed 4 bases, J shed 2 bases, and the junction held 7 bases outside the gene matches. In germline, CDR1 is LGHNA, CDR2 YSLEER. The chain's CDR3 is CASSRVTSGTNTGELFF. CDR3 sequence (DNA): TGCGCCAGCAGCCGAGTTACTAGCGGGACTAACACCGGGGAGCTGTTTTTT.

The chain is built from TRBV7-2 and TRBJ2-5; D is perhaps TRBD2 (5 bases). The DNA end favors TRBJ2-7, so the J call may be wrong. The CDR3 consists of 14 residues. The germline V gene has CDR1 SGHTA and CDR2 FQGNSA. For the CDR3, the DNA is TGTGCCAGCAGCTTACGGAGCGGATCCTACGAGCAGTACTTC. It encodes CASSLRSGSYEQYF.

This chain links TRBV6-5 with TRBJ2-5, with TRBD2 identical over 8 bases. TRBJ2-7 explains the end of the DNA better; the J call may be wrong. CDR3 length equals 14 residues. CDR1 is MNHEY, CDR2 SVGAGI, per germline. CDR3 loop: CASSYKTSVDEQYF. For the CDR3, the DNA is TGTGCCAGCAGTTACAAGACTAGCGTCGACGAGCAGTACTTC.

The genes are TRBV30 and TRBJ2-1; D possibly corresponds to TRBD1 (6 bases). V was cut by 1 base and J by 12 bases, with 10 bases left in between. In germline, CDR1 is GTSNPN, CDR2 SVGIG (reference sequence). This CDR3 is 11 amino acids long. CDR3 sequence: CAWSAQGRQFF. CDR3 DNA sequence: TGTGCCTGGAGTGCCCAGGGGCGGCAGTTCTTC.

The chain recombines TRBV13 with TRBJ2-7; D not resolved. V was trimmed by 4 bases and J by 6 bases, leaving 13 bases between them. CDR1 is PRHDT, CDR2 FYEKMQ, per germline (reference sequence). The CDR3 totals 13 residues. The CDR3 sequence is CASSWILSREQYF. CDR3 nucleotide sequence: TGTGCCAGCAGCTGGATTCTTTCCCGCGAGCAGTACTTC.

The chain couples TRBV27 to TRBJ2-5; no clear D. This CDR3 spans 12 amino acids. From germline, CDR1 is MNHEY and CDR2 SMNVEV (reference sequence). V lost 10 bases, J lost 3 bases, and 12 bases lay in between. The CDR3 DNA sequence: TGTGCCACCCGACGAGATGAAGAGACCCAGTACTTC. Residues: CATRRDEETQYF.

This chain uses TRBV11-2 with TRBJ2-7, with D hard to call. V lost 2 bases, J lost 2 bases, and 16 bases lay in between. Germline V gives CDR1 SGHAT, CDR2 FQNNGV. This CDR3 contains 16 residues. CDR3 loop: CASSLTRAPTTYEQYF. The CDR3 DNA is TGTGCCAGCAGCTTAACCCGGGCCCCAACTACCTACGAGCAGTACTTC.

This chain joins TRBV25-1 and TRBJ1-2, with no clear D. The length of the CDR3 is 13 residues. Germline assignment: CDR1 MGHDK and CDR2 SYGVNS. Trimming removed 5 bases from V and 2 bases from J, with 9 bases in between. The CDR3: CASSPRRNYGYTF. In DNA form, the CDR3 reads TGTGCCAGCAGTCCGAGGAGGAACTATGGCTACACCTTC.